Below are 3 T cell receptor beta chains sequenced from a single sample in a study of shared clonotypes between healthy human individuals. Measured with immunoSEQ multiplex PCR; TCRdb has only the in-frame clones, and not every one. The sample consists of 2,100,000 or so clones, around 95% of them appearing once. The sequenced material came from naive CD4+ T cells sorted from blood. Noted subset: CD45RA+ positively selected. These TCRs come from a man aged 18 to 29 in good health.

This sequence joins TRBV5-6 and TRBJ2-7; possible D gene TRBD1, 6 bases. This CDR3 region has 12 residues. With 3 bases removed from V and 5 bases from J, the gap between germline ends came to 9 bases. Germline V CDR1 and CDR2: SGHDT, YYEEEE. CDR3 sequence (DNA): TGTGCCAGCAGCTACAGGGTCAACGAGCAGTACTTC. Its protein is CASSYRVNEQYF.

Here the CDR3 DNA reads TGTGCCAGCAGCTTGTCGTGGACTTCCTACGAGCAGTACTTC. This translates into CASSLSWTSYEQYF. The chain couples TRBV5-6 to TRBJ2-7; perhaps TRBD2 as D (5 bases). Trimming took 1 base from V and 1 from J, leaving 9 bases between them. The CDR3 extends over 14 amino acids. In germline, CDR1 is SGHDT, CDR2 YYEEEE. The variable domain in full, completed from reference TRBV5-6 and TRBJ2-7, reads DAGVTQSPTHLIKTRGQQVTLRCSPKSGHDTVSWYQQALGQGPQFIFQYYEEEERQRGNFPDRFSGHQFPNYSSELNVNALLLGDSALYLCASSLSWTSYEQYFGPGTRLTVT.

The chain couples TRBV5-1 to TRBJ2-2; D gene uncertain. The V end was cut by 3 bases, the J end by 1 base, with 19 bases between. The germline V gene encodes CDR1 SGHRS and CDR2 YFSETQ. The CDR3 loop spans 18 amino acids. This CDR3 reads CASSSQGYRPGNTGELFF. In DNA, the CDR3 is TGCGCCAGCAGCTCCCAAGGGTACCGACCCGGGAACACCGGGGAGCTGTTTTTT.